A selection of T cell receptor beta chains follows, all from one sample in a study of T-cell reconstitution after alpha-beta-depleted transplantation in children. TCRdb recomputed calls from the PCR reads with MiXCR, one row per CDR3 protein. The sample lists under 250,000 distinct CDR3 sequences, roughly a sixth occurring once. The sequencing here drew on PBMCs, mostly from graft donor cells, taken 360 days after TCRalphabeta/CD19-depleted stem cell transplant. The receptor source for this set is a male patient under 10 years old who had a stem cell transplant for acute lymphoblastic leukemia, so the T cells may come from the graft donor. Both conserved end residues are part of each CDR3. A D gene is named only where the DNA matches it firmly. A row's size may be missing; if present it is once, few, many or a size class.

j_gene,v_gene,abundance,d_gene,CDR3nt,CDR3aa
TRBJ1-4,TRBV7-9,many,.,TGTGCCAGCAGCTTAGATGGGCCCCTAGGAACTAATGAAAAACTGTTTTTT,CASSLDGPLGTNEKLFF
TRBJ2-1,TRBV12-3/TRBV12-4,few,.,TGTGCCAGCAGTAGCCGGACCATGTACAATGAGCAGTTCTTC,CASSSRTMYNEQFF
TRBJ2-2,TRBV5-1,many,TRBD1,TGCGCCAGCAGCTTCGGACAGGGGACCGGGGAGCTGTTTTTT,CASSFGQGTGELFF
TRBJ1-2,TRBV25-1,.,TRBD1,TGTGCCAGCGGGCCCGGGACAGGGTCTGGCTACACCTTC,CASGPGTGSGYTF
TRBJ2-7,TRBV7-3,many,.,TGTGCCAGCAGCTCACCTGGTGGCGAGCAGTACTTC,CASSSPGGEQYF
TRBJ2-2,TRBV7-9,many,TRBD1,TGTGCCAGCAGCTTAGGTACCGGGACAGTTCACACCGGGGAGCTGTTTTTT,CASSLGTGTVHTGELFF
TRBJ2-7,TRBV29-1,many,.,TGCAGCGTTGAAATCCCGGGGTCAGTCTACGAGCAGTACTTC,CSVEIPGSVYEQYF
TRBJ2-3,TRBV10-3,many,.,TGTGCCATCGGAACCAGTCAGGGCACAGATACGCAGTATTTT,CAIGTSQGTDTQYF
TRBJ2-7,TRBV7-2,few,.,TGTGCCAGCAGCTTAGTGAGTGGGGGGGAGCAGTACTTC,CASSLVSGGEQYF
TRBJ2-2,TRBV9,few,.,TGTGCCAGCAGCCCAAGGGGGACTATTCCCGGGGAGCTGTTTTTT,CASSPRGTIPGELFF
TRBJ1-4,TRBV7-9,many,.,TGTGCCAGCAGTCAGAGCCAGGGACAAGAACTGTTTTTT,CASSQSQGQELFF
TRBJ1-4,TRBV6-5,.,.,TGTGCCAGCAGTTATCAGTGGGATCGGGCTAATGAAAAACTGTTTTTT,CASSYQWDRANEKLFF
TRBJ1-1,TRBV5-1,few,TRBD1,TGCGCCAGCAGAAATACAGGGGCGCCTCGGAACACTGAAGCTTTCTTT,CASRNTGAPRNTEAFF
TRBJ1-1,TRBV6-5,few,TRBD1,TGTGCCAGCAGTTTCGAAGGGGGCGAAGGGGGCACTGAAGCTTTCTTT,CASSFEGGEGGTEAFF
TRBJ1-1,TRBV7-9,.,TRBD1,TGTGCCAGCAGCTTTGTCCAGGGGGCGACTGAAGCTTTCTTT,CASSFVQGATEAFF
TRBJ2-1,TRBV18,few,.,TGTGCCAGCTCACCAGAACAGTTGGGAGAGCAGTTCTTC,CASSPEQLGEQFF
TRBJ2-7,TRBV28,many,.,TGTGCCAGCAGCCCCGGGGTATCCTACGAGCAGTACTTC,CASSPGVSYEQYF
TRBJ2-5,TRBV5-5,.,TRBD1,TGTGCCAGCAGCTTGGTTGGGACAGGGGGAGAGACCCAGTACTTC,CASSLVGTGGETQYF
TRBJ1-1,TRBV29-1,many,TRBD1,TGCAGCGCCGGACAGGGATCGGGGACTGAAGCTTTCTTT,CSAGQGSGTEAFF
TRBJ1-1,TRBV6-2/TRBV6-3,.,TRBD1,TGTGCCAGCAGGACCGGACAGGGGGCACTCGACACTGAAGCTTTCTTT,CASRTGQGALDTEAFF
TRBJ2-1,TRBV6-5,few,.,TGTGCCAGCAGATCAGGGTATGAGCAGTTCTTC,CASRSGYEQFF
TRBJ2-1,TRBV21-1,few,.,TGTGCCAGCAGCAAAGAGTCTCCAGGGAGGCCAAGGGATGAGCAGTTCTTC,CASSKESPGRPRDEQFF
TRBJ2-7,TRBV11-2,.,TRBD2,TGTGCCAGCAGCCTTGGACTAGCGGGGGGATTGGGCTCCTACGAGCAGTACTTC,CASSLGLAGGLGSYEQYF
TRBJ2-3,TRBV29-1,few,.,TGCAGCGTTGCGGCTAGCACCACTCCATCGCAGTATTTT,CSVAASTTPSQYF
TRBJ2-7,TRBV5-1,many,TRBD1,TGCGCCAGCAGGGATAGAATTTCCGGGACAGGGATTATCAACGAGCAGTACTTC,CASRDRISGTGIINEQYF
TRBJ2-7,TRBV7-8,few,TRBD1,TGTGCCAGCAGCTTGGGGACAGGCCCCCACTACGAGCAGTACTTC,CASSLGTGPHYEQYF
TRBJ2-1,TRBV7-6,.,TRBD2,TGTGCCAGCAGCTTAGCAGAAGGGACTAGCGGCAATGAGCAGTTCTTC,CASSLAEGTSGNEQFF
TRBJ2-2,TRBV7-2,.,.,TGTGCCAGCAGCATGCTAGGTCCCGGGGAGCTGTTTTTT,CASSMLGPGELFF
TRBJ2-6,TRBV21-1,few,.,TGTGCCAGCAGCATCCGCCGGGGATCTGGGGCCAACGTCCTGACTTTC,CASSIRRGSGANVLTF
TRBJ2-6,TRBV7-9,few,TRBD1,TGTGCCAGCAGCTCCCTAAGGGACAGCCTTTATCCCAACGTCCTGACTTTC,CASSSLRDSLYPNVLTF
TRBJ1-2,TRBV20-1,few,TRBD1,TGCAGTGCTAGGGGACAGGGTTATGGCTACACCTTC,CSARGQGYGYTF
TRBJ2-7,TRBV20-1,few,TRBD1,TGCAGTGCTAGAGATACTCGACAGGGGGTGCCCTACGAGCAGTACTTC,CSARDTRQGVPYEQYF
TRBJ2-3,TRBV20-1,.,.,TGCAGTGCTAGAGAGGGGGGCCGCACAGATACGCAGTATTTT,CSAREGGRTDTQYF
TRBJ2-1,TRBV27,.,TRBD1,TGTGCCAGCAGTTGGCGCGGCGGGACAGGTGGAAATGAGCAGTTCTTC,CASSWRGGTGGNEQFF
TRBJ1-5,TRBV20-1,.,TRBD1,TGCAGTGCTAGAGTCCTGACAGGGGATGGAAATCAGCCCCAGCATTTT,CSARVLTGDGNQPQHF
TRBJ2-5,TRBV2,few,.,TGTGCCACTACCCCTAGCAGCGTGGAGACCCAGTACTTC,CATTPSSVETQYF
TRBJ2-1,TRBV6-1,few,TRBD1,TGTGCCAGCAGTGTGGGGGACAGGGGGACCAATGAGCAGTTCTTC,CASSVGDRGTNEQFF
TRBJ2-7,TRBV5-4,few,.,TGTGCCAGCAGCCCTGATCTGGGTCCGGAGCAGTACTTC,CASSPDLGPEQYF
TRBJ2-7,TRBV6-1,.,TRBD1,TGTGCCAGCAGCCGACAGGGAGTCTCCTACGAGCAGTACTTC,CASSRQGVSYEQYF
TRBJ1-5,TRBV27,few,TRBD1,TGTGCCAGCAGTCGGACAGGGGAAATCAATCAGCCCCAGCATTTT,CASSRTGEINQPQHF
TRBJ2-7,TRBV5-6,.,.,TGTGCCAGCAGCTTGGAGTGGACAACGGAGTCCGAGCAGTACTTC,CASSLEWTTESEQYF
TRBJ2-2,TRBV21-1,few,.,TGTGCCAGCAGCAACTTGATGGGGACGGTGAACACCGGGGAGCTGTTTTTT,CASSNLMGTVNTGELFF
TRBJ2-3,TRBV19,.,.,TGTGCCAGTAGTGGGGGACTTCCCACAGATACGCAGTATTTT,CASSGGLPTDTQYF
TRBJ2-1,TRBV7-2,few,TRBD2,TGTGCCAGCAGCTTAGTTTCGGTGGCGGGGGGCCGGGATGAGCAGTTCTTC,CASSLVSVAGGRDEQFF
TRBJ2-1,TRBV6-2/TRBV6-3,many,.,TGTGCCAGCAGTTACGGACCCTTATCCTTCAGACCCCGAGTATACAATGAGCAGTTCTTC,CASSYGPLSFRPRVYNEQFF
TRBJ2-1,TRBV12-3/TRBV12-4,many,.,TGTGCCAGCAGCCCTGCACTTAGCTCCTACAATGAGCAGTTCTTC,CASSPALSSYNEQFF